This TCR beta chain appears in the sequencing data of a study of T cells after posttransplantation cyclophosphamide. TCRdb's table, derived via immunoSEQ multiplex PCR, lists solely in-frame clones and lacks some. Singletons are absent from the sample, which has about 22,000 clones. This clone was seen many times. The receptor's source is a woman between 50 and 59 years old in good health, CMV-negative, and a related stem cell transplant donor. Material for sequencing was PBMCs.

The CDR3 reads CASSLKWTGVETQYF. The CDR3, as DNA: TGTGCCAGCAGCTTAAAATGGACAGGGGTGGAGACCCAGTACTTC. The chain links TRBV7-6 to TRBJ2-5, with 9 bases that match TRBD1. V shed 2 bases, J shed 5 bases, and the junction held 6 bases outside the gene matches. CDR3 length equals 15 residues. Per the germline V gene, CDR1 is SGHVS and CDR2 is FNYEAQ. Drawing the rest from reference TRBV7-6 and TRBJ2-5, the complete variable domain is GAGVSQSPRYKVTKRGQDVALRCDPISGHVSLYWYRQALGQGPEFLTYFNYEAQQDKSGLPNDRFSAERPEGSISTLTIQRTEQRDSAMYRCASSLKWTGVETQYFGPGTRLLVL.